The sequence of this TCR beta chain was determined in a study of T cell responses to AZD1222 COVID-19 vaccine. With 7 bases clipped from V and 3 bases from J, the junction kept 5 bases outside the gene matches. Germline values: CDR1 MDHEN, CDR2 SYDVKM. The CDR3 sequence is 14 residues long. The repertoire was sequenced with immunoSEQ multiplex PCR; TCRdb's copy has only in-frame clones and lacks some. Among over 150,000 clones, about 93% were seen once, and the ten largest hold under 1.1%. Points from the study as a whole: Increases in Spike-specific TCR breadth and depth were seen after two AZD1222 doses. It should be noted that donors were predominantly white British and more often female, and clonal diversity was possibly underestimated. Samples come after the peak T cell response, not at day 14.

Worth noting for this clone: The antigen remains undetermined.

V gene TRBV28 combines with J gene TRBJ1-4; 7 bases line up with TRBD1. The sequences come from peripheral blood, collected 28 days after the second dose of the MenACWY control vaccine. This receptor was obtained from an adult who received the MenACWY meningococcal vaccine as a control. CDR3 sequence (DNA): TGTGCCAGCAAAACAGGGACAGCTAATGAAAAACTGTTTTTT. Residues: CASKTGTANEKLFF.